Below, 6 T cell receptor beta chains from the same sample are listed, as sequenced in a study of shared clonotypes between healthy human individuals. TCRdb's copy holds only in-frame clones and misses some; the assay was immunoSEQ multiplex PCR. Seen here are around 1 million clones, approximately 80% observed once, and the top ten hold about 1.5%. The sample consisted of memory CD4+ T cells sorted from blood. Specified subset: CD45RA-negative fraction. These TCRs come from a man younger than 30 in good health.

This chain joins TRBV2 and TRBJ1-2; 11 bases line up with TRBD1. CDR1 is SNHLY, CDR2 FYNNEI, per germline. Trimming took 4 bases from V and 6 from J; bases not matched to a gene: 4. The CDR3 is made up of 14 amino acids. The CDR3 region is CASSGDRGKDGYTF. The DNA of the CDR3 is TGTGCCAGCAGTGGGGACAGGGGGAAGGATGGCTACACCTTC.

This chain links TRBV9 with TRBJ2-6; no firm D call. V was pared by 0 bases and J by 1 base, with 5 bases between. The CDR3 consists of 15 residues. Germline CDR1 and CDR2: SGDLS and YYNGEE. CDR3 DNA: TGTGCCAGCAGCGTAGCGGATTCTGGGGCCAACGTCCTGACTTTC. Amino acids: CASSVADSGANVLTF.

V gene TRBV19 combines with J gene TRBJ2-1; 11 positions match TRBD2. From germline, CDR1 is LNHDA and CDR2 SQIVND (reference sequence). With V trimmed by 2 bases and J by 11 bases, 8 bases remained unmatched. The CDR3 is 15 residues long. The CDR3 spells CASSITASGGQKQFF. CDR3 sequence (DNA): TGTGCCAGTAGTATAACGGCTAGCGGGGGGCAGAAGCAGTTCTTC.

This clone was observed at least ten times. V usage is TRBV10-2 and J usage is TRBJ2-3, with TRBD2 matching over 14 bases. The CDR3 runs 15 residues. V lost 9 bases and J lost 4; bases outside the gene matches: 6. CDR1 is WSHSY, CDR2 SAAADI, per germline. The CDR3 loop reads CASTGLAGGPDTQYF. The CDR3, as DNA: TGCGCCAGTACCGGACTAGCGGGAGGTCCAGATACGCAGTATTTT.

V is TRBV13 and J is TRBJ2-1, with 7 bases matching TRBD2. From germline, CDR1 is PRHDT and CDR2 FYEKMQ (reference sequence). V lost 4 bases, J lost 3 bases, and 6 bases stayed unmatched. CDR3 length: 15 residues. CDR3: CASSWGRGGYNEQFF. CDR3 sequence (DNA): TGTGCCAGCAGCTGGGGGAGGGGAGGCTACAATGAGCAGTTCTTC.

The sample holds a few counts of this clone. The chain carries TRBV5-1 and TRBJ2-3; tentative D call: TRBD2 (6 bases). Per the germline V gene, CDR1 is SGHRS and CDR2 is YFSETQ. CDR3 length: 14 amino acids. V lost 4 bases, J lost 6 bases, and 15 bases lay in between. The CDR3 loop reads CASSPSGGMDTQYF. In nucleotides, the CDR3 is TGCGCCAGCAGCCCATCCGGGGGAATGGATACGCAGTATTTT.